This T cell receptor beta chain stems from a study of shared T cell receptors in the human thymus (TCRdb year 2021). As for the study more broadly: The study investigated the way shared, self-reactive T-cell receptor alpha chains are produced in the human thymus.

A remark on this clone: Its antigen specificity is not known. Base quality data are lacking; no much larger clone is found one base away.

The method was the immunoSEQ multiplex PCR assay. Sourced from immuneACCESS, this table was stored by TCRdb with only in-frame sequences that have V and J called. A share of the clones is absent; for the studies checked, an unresolved V gene accounts for under half, and the remainder has no known explanation. The sample yields hundreds of thousands of clones; more than 85% were counted once. The top ten clonotypes cover 0.015% to 0.025% of the sample. V gives up 6 bases and J gives up 6 bases, and the segment between their germline ends measures 18 bases. The CDR3 numbers 15 residues from cysteine through phenylalanine. CDR3 DNA is the only sequence kept; it has 45 bases, read in frame from the first base. From the germline V gene, CDR1 is MNHEY and CDR2 is SVGAGI.

This sequence uses TRBV6-5 and TRBJ1-5; the D gene is perhaps TRBD1, on 5 matching bases. This receptor was obtained from a human donor. The specimen sequenced was thymocytes. The DNA sequence follows: TGTGCCAGCAGCCTGGCGAGGGACGTCGGTCAGCCCCAGCATTTT. This sequence encodes CASSLARDVGQPQHF.